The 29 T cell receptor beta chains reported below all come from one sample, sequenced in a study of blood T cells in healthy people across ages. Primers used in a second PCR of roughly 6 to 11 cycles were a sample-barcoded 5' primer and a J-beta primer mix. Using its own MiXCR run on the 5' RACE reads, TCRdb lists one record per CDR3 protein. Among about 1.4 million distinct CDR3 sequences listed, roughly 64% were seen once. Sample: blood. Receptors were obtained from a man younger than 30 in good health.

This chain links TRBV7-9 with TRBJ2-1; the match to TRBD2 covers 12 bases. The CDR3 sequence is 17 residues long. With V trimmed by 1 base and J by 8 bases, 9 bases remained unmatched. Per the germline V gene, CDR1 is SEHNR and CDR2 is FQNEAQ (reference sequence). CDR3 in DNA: TGTGCCAGCAGCTTAGGACGGACTAGCGGGATCGGGGATGAGCAGTTCTTC. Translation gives CASSLGRTSGIGDEQFF.

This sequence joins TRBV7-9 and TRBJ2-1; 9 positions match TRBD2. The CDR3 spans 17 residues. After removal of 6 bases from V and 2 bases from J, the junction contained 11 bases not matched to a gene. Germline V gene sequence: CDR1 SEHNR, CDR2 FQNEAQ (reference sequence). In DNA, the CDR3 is TGTGCCAGCAGTCCGACGCCGGCGGGGGGGACCTACAATGAGCAGTTCTTC. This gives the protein CASSPTPAGGTYNEQFF.

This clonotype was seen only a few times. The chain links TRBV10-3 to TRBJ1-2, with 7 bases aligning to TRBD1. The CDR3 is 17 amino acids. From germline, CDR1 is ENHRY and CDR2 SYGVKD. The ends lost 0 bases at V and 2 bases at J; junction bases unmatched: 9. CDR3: CAISESATGPGNYGYTF. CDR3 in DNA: TGTGCCATCAGTGAGTCTGCGACAGGGCCGGGGAACTATGGCTACACCTTC.

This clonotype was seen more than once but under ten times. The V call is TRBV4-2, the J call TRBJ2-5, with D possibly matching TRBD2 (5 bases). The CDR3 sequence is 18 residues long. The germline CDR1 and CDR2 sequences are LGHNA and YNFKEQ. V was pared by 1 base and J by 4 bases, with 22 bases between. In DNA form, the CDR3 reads TGTGCCAGCAGCCAAGGTGTTCGGGGATCGGGATTGGTAGAGACCCAGTACTTC. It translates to CASSQGVRGSGLVETQYF.

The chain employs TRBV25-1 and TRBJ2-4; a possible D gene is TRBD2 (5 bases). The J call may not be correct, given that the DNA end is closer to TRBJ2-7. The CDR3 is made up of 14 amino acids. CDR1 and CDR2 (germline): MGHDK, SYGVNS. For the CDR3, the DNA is TGTGCCAGCAGTGAATTGGGCGAGGGCTACGAGCAGTACTTC. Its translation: CASSELGEGYEQYF.

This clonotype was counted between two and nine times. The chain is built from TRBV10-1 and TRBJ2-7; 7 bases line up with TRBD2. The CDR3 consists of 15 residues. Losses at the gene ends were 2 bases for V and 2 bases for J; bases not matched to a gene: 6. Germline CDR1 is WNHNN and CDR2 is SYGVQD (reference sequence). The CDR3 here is CASSEIPSGAYEQYF. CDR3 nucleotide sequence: TGCGCCAGCAGTGAGATCCCAAGCGGGGCCTACGAGCAGTACTTC.

CDR3 DNA: TGTGCCATCAGTGATGACAGGGGCCTTCTTTCTGGGGCCAACGTCCTGACTTTC. Protein sequence: CAISDDRGLLSGANVLTF. This rearrangement joins TRBV10-3 to TRBJ2-6; 8 nucleotides agree with TRBD1. J gave up 1 base and V 3 bases, and 8 bases lay outside the gene matches. Looked up from germline, CDR1 is ENHRY and CDR2 is SYGVKD. This CDR3 has 18 amino acids.

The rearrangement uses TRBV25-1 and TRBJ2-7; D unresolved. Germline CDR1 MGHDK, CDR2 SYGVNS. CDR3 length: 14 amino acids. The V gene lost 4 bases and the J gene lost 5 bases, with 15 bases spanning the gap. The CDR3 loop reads CASSGRTSPDEQYF. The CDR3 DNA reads TGTGCCAGCAGTGGACGTACCTCTCCTGACGAGCAGTACTTC.

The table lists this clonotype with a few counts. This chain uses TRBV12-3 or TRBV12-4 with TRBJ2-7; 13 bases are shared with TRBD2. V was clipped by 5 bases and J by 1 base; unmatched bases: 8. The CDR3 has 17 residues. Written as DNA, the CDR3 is TGTGCCAGCAGTCGATCAGGACTAGCGGGAGTATCCTACGAGCAGTACTTC. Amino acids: CASSRSGLAGVSYEQYF.

In DNA form, the CDR3 reads TGTGCCAGCGATAACGGTGGGAGAACCTCCTACGAGCAGTACTTC. Protein sequence: CASDNGGRTSYEQYF. The J gene is TRBJ2-7, the V gene TRBV6-2 or TRBV6-3; D is perhaps TRBD2 (5 bases). Germline V gene lookup returns CDR1 MNHEY and CDR2 SVGEGT. V lost 8 bases to trimming and J lost 0 bases, with 17 bases between them. The CDR3 extends over 15 amino acids.

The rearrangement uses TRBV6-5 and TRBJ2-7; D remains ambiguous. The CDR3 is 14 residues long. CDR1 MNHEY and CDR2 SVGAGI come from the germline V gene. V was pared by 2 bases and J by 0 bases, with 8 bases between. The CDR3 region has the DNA TGTGCCAGCAGTTACGCGGCCAGCTCCTACGAGCAGTACTTC. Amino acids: CASSYAASSYEQYF.

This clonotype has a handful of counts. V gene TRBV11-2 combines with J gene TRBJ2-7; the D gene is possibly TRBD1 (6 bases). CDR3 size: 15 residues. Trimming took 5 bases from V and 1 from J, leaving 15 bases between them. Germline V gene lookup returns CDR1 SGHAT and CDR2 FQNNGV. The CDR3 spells CASSRQASSSYEQYF. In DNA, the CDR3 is TGTGCCAGCAGCCGACAGGCTTCCTCTTCCTACGAGCAGTACTTC.

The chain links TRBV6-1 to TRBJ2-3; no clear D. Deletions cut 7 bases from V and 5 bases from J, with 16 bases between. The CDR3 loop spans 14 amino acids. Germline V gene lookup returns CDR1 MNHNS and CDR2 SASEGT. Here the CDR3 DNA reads TGTGCCAGCACCCTCACCGTGGGCCAAGATACGCAGTATTTT. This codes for CASTLTVGQDTQYF.

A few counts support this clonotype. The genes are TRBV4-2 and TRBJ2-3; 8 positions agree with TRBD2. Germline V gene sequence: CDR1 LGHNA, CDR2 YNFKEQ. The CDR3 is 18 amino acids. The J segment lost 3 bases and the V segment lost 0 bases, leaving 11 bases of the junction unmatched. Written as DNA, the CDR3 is TGTGCCAGCAGCCAAGAACTCTTGTCGGGGGGGCGGACAGATACGCAGTATTTT. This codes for CASSQELLSGGRTDTQYF.

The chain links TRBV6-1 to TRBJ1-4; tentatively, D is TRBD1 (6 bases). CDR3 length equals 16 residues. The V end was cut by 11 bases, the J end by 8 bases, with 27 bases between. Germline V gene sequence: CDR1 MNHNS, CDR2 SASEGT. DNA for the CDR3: TGTGCCTCCTTAAGGGGGGGCTACAGGGCAGGGGAAAAACTGTTTTTT. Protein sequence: CASLRGGYRAGEKLFF.

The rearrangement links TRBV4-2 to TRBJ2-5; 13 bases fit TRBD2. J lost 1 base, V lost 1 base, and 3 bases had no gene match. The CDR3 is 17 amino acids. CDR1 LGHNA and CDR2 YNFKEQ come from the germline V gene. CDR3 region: CASSQVGTSGVQETQYF. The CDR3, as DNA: TGTGCCAGCAGCCAAGTTGGGACTAGCGGGGTCCAAGAGACCCAGTACTTC.

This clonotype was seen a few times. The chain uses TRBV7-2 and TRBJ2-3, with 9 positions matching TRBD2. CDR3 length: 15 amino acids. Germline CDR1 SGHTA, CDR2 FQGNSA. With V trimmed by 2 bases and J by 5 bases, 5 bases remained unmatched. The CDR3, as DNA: TGTGCCAGCAGCTTATGGACTAGCGAAATAGATACGCAGTATTTT. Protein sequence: CASSLWTSEIDTQYF.

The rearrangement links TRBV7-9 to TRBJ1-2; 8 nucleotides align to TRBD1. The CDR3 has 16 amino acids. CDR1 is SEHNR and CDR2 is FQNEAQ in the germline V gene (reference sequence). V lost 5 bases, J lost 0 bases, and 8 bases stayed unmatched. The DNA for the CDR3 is TGTGCCAGCAGCCCACAGGGGGGTGGCTCTAACTATGGCTACACCTTC. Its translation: CASSPQGGGSNYGYTF. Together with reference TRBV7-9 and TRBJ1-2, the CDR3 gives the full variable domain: DTGVSQNPRHKITKRGQNVTFRCDPISEHNRLYWYRQTLGQGPEFLTYFQNEAQLEKSRLLSDRFSAERPKGSFSTLEIQRTEQGDSAMYLCASSPQGGGSNYGYTFGSGTRLTVV.

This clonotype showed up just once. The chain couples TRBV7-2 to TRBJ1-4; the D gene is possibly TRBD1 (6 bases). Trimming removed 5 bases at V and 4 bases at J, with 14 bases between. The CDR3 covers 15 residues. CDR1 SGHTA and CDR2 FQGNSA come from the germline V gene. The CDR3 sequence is CASSTRGALNEKLFF. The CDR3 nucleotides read TGTGCCAGCAGCACCAGGGGCGCCCTTAATGAAAAACTGTTTTTT.

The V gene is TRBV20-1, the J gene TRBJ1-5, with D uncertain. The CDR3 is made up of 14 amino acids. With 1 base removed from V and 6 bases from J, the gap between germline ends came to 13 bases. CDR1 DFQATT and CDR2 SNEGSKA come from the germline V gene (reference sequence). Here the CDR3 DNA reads TGCAGTGCTAGAGGCCACGAATCGCTTCAGCCCCAGCATTTT. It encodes CSARGHESLQPQHF.

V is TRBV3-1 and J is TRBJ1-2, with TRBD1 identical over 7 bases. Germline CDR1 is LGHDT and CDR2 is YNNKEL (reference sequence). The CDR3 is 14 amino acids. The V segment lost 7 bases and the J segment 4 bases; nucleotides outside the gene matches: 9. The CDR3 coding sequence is TGTGCCAGCAACACAGACAGGGCGGGCTATGGCTACACCTTC. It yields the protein CASNTDRAGYGYTF.

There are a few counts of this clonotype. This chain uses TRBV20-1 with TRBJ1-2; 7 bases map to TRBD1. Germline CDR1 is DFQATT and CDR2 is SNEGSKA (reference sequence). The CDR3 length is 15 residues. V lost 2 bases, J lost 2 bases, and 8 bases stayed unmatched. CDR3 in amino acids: CSARPDRVMNYGYTF. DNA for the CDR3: TGCAGTGCTAGACCCGACAGGGTAATGAACTATGGCTACACCTTC.

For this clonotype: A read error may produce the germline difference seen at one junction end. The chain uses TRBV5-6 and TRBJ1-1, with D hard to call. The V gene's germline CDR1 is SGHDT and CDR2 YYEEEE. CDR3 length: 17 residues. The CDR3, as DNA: TGTGCCAACAGCCAAGAGATCAATGCCGGGCCCCACACTGAAGCTTTCTTT. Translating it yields CANSQEINAGPHTEAFF.

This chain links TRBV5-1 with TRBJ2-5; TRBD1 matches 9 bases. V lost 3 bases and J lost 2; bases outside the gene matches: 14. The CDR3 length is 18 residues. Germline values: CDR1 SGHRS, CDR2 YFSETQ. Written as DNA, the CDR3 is TGCGCCAGCAGCTACGGAAGGACTTACAGGGGGCAACAAGAGACCCAGTACTTC. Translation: CASSYGRTYRGQQETQYF. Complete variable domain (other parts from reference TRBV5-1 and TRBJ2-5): KAGVTQTPRYLIKTRGQQVTLSCSPISGHRSVSWYQQTPGQGLQFLFEYFSETQRNKGNFPGRFSGRQFSNSRSEMNVSTLELGDSALYLCASSYGRTYRGQQETQYFGPGTRLLVL.

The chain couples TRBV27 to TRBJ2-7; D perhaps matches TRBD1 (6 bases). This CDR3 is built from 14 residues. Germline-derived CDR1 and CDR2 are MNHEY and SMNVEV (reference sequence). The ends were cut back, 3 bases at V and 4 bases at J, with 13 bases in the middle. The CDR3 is CASSLTGRWYEQYF. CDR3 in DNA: TGTGCCAGCAGTTTGACAGGCCGTTGGTACGAGCAGTACTTC.

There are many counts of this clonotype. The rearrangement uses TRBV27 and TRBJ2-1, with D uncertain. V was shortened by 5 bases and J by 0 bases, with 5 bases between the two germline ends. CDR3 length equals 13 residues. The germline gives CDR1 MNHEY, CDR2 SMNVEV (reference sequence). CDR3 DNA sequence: TGTGCCAGCAGTCAGAGCTCCTACAATGAGCAGTTCTTC. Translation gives CASSQSSYNEQFF.

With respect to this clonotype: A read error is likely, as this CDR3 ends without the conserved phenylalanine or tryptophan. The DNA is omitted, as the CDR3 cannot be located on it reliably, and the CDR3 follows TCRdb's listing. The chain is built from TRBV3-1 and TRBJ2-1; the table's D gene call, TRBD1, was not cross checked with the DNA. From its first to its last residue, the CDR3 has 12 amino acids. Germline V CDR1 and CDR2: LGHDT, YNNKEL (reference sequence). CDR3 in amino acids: CASSPITWAYHY.

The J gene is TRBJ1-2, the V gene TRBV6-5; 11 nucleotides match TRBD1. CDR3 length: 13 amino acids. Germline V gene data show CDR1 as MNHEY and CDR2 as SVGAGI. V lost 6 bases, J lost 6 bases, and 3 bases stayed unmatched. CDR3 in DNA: TGTGCCAGCAGGCCGGGACAGGGGGATGGCTACACCTTC. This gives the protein CASRPGQGDGYTF.

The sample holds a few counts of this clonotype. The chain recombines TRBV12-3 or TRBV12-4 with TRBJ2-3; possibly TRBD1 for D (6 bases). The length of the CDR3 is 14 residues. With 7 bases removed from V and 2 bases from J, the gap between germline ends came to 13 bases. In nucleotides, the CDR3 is TGTGCCAGCATATCCGGGGACATCACAGATACGCAGTATTTT. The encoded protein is CASISGDITDTQYF.